This entry is about one T cell receptor beta chain. Its target is not known. The data derive from a study of healthy donors' naive CD4 and CD8 T cells. Notes on the study in general: CDR3 charge plus V and J genes appeared to account for roughly 12% of CD4/CD8 variance. Positive CDR3 charge linked to CD4+ cells, negative to CD8+ cells. Most V and J genes were reportedly biased between naive CD4+ and CD8+ cells.

J lost 11 bases, V lost 5 bases, and 7 bases had no gene match. This CDR3 spans 12 amino acids. Germline V gene data show CDR1 as DFQATT and CDR2 as SNEGSKA (reference sequence). Each TCR library used around 500 ng of total RNA and a linear amplification protocol. TCRdb fed the reads into MiXCR, producing one record per CDR3 protein. The sample lists around 180,000 distinct CDR3 sequences; around 70% were seen once. Sorting defined naive CD4+ as CD4+CD8-CD45RO-CD45RA+ and naive CD8+ as CD8+CD4-CD45RA+CD27bright. The chain combines TRBV20-1 with TRBJ1-5; 9 nucleotides match TRBD1. The origin of this receptor is a pool of human donors in good health; the sample pools cells from several healthy donors. Sequencing was done on a sample of naive CD4+ and CD8+ T cells sorted from blood, pooled from several donors. The CDR3 sequence: CSAPGQGLAQHF. CDR3 DNA: TGCAGTGCTCCGGGACAGGGCTTAGCCCAGCATTTT.